This record concerns one T cell receptor (beta chain) sequence. Its antigen is currently unknown. The ends were cut back, 1 base at V and 3 bases at J, with 10 bases in the middle. The CDR3 is made up of 14 amino acids. Per the germline V gene, CDR1 is SGHRS and CDR2 is YFSETQ. This entry is derived from a study of T cell responses to AZD1222 COVID-19 vaccine. Whole-study results and caveats: At baseline, just five to seven AZD1222 recipients tested seropositive.

The data were produced by immunoSEQ multiplex PCR, yet TCRdb's version contains in-frame clones alone and is incomplete. The table shows under 200,000 clones, with around 90% occurring only once. The clonotype originates from an adult in good health. This sample comprised peripheral blood, obtained on day 0 of AZD1222 vaccination. The J gene is TRBJ2-5, the V gene TRBV5-1; D gene ambiguous. The CDR3: CASSLWSLEETQYF. The CDR3 bases are TGCGCCAGCAGCTTGTGGTCTTTGGAAGAGACCCAGTACTTC.